This T cell receptor beta chain is from a study of T-cell memory formation after mild COVID-19. Each CDR3 protein gets one entry after TCRdb re-called the 5' RACE reads with MiXCR. In the table there are around 200,000 distinct CDR3 sequences, around 26% of which are singletons. Points on this clonotype: The antigen remains unidentified.

The CDR3 covers 12 residues. The germline gives CDR1 SGHVS, CDR2 FNYEAQ. Trimming stripped 7 bases from V and 7 bases from J, with 14 bases between. Study-wide results and caveats: That cross-reactive memory joined was suggested by some responding clones appearing in pre-infection memory.

The chain combines TRBV7-6 with TRBJ2-7, with a weak D call TRBD1 (5 bases). The sample consisted of PBMCs or a T cell subset sorted from them (not recorded which). This receptor was obtained from an adult woman who had mild COVID-19 (a few samples of this study predate the infection). Cell type and time point are not known. The DNA of the CDR3 is TGTGCCAGCAAAGGACAAGATGTGGAGCAGTACTTC. Translation gives CASKGQDVEQYF. Combining the CDR3 with reference TRBV7-6 and TRBJ2-7 gives the whole variable domain GAGVSQSPRYKVTKRGQDVALRCDPISGHVSLYWYRQALGQGPEFLTYFNYEAQQDKSGLPNDRFSAERPEGSISTLTIQRTEQRDSAMYRCASKGQDVEQYFGPGTRLTVT.